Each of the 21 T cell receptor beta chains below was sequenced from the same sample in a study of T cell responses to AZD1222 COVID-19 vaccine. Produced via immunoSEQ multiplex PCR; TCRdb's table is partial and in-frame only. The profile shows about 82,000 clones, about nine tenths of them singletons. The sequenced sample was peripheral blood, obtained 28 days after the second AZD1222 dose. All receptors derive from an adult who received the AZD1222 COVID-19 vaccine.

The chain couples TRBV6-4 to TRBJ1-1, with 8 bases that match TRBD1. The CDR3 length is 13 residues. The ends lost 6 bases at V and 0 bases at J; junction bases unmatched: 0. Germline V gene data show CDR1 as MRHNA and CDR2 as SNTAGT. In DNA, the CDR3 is TGTGCCAGCAGGGGACAGGTGAACACTGAAGCTTTCTTT. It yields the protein CASRGQVNTEAFF.

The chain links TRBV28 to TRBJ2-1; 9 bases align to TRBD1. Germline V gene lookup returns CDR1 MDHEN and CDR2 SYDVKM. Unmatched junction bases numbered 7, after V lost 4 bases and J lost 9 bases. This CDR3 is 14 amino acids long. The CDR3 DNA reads TGTGCCAGCAGTTGGGACAGGGTTGACGGTGAGCAGTTCTTC. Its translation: CASSWDRVDGEQFF.

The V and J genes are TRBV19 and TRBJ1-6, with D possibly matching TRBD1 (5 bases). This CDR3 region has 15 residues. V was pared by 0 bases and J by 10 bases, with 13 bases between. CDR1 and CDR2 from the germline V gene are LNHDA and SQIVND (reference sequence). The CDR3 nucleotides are TGTGCCAGTAGTATAGATCTGCGGGGCCGGTCACCCCTCCACTTT. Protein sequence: CASSIDLRGRSPLHF.

The CDR3 here is CAWNRDRDTEAFF. For the CDR3, the DNA is TGTGCCTGGAACCGGGACAGGGACACTGAAGCTTTCTTT. The chain has TRBV30 and TRBJ1-1, with 9 bases matching TRBD1. This CDR3 has 13 residues. Germline loops: CDR1 GTSNPN, CDR2 SVGIG (reference sequence). J gave up 3 bases and V 4 bases, and 3 bases lay outside the gene matches.

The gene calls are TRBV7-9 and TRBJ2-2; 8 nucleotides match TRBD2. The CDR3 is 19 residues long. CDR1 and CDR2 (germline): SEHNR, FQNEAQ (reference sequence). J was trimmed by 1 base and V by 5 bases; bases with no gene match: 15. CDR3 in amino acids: CASSLFRVLADLNTGELFF. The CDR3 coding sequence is TGTGCCAGCAGCCTCTTTAGGGTACTAGCGGACTTGAACACCGGGGAGCTGTTTTTT.

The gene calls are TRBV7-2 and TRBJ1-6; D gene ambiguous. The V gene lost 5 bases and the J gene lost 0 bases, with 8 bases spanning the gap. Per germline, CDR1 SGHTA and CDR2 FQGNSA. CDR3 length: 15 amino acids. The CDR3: CASSMASSYNSPLHF. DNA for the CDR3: TGTGCCAGCAGCATGGCGAGCTCCTATAATTCACCCCTCCACTTT.

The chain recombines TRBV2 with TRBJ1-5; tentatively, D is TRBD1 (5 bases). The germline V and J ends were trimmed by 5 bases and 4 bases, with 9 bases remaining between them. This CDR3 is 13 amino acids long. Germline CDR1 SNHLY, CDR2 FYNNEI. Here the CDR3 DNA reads TGTGCCAGCAGTCAGGGACTTAATCAGCCCCAGCATTTT. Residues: CASSQGLNQPQHF.

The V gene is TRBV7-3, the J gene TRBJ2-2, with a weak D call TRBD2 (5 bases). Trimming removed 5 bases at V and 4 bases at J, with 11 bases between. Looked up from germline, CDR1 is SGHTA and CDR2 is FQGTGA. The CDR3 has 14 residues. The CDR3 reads CASSPGLATGELFF. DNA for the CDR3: TGTGCCAGCAGCCCCGGCCTAGCCACCGGGGAGCTGTTTTTT.

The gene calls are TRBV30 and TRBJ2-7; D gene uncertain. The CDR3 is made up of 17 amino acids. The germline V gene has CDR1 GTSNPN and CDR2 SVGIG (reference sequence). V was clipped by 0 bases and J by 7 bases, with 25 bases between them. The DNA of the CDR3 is TGTGCCTGGAGTGTACAGAGGATTCGGCAGAACCACGGGGAGCAGTACTTC. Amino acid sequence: CAWSVQRIRQNHGEQYF.

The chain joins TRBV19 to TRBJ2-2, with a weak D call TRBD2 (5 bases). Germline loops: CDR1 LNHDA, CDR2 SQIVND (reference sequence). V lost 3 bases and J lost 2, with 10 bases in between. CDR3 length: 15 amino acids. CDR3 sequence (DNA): TGTGCCAGTAGTATTCTGAGGGATAACACCGGGGAGCTGTTTTTT. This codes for CASSILRDNTGELFF.

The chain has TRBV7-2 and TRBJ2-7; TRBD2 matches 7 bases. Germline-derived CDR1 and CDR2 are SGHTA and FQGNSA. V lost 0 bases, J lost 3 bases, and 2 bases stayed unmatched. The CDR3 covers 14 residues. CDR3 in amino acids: CASSLAGGSYEQYF. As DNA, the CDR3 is TGTGCCAGCAGCTTAGCGGGGGGGAGCTACGAGCAGTACTTC.

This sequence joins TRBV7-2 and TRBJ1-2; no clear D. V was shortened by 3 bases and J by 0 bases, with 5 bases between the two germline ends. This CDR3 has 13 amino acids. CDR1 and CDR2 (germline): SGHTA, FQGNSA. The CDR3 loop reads CASSLTSNYGYTF. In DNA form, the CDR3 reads TGTGCCAGCAGCTTGACCTCTAACTATGGCTACACCTTC.

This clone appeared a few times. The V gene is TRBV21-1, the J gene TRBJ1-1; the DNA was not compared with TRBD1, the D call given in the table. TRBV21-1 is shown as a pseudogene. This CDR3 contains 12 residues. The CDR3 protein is CASSKARGSAFF. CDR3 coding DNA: TGTGCCAGCAGCAAAGCCAGGGGATCGGCTTTCTTT.

The CDR3 region has the DNA TGTGCCAGTAGTGCAACAGGGGGATACACCTTC. This gives the protein CASSATGGYTF. The V gene is TRBV19, the J gene TRBJ1-2; 8 nucleotides match TRBD1. V gave up 5 bases and J gave up 11 bases; unmatched junction bases: 4. The CDR3 runs to 11 residues. CDR1 is LNHDA and CDR2 is SQIVND in the germline V gene (reference sequence).

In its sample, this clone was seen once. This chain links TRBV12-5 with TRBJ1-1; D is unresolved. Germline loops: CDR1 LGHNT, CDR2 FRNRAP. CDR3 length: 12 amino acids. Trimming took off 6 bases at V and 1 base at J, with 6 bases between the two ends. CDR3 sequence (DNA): TGTGCTAGTGGCTGGTCGAACACTGAAGCTTTCTTT. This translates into CASGWSNTEAFF.

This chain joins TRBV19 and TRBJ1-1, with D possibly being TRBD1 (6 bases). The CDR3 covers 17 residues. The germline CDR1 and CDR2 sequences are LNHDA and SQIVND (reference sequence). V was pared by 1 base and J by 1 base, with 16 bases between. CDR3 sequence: CASSIGDRGAKNTEAFF. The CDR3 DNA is TGTGCCAGTAGTATAGGAGATCGGGGGGCGAAGAACACTGAAGCTTTCTTT.

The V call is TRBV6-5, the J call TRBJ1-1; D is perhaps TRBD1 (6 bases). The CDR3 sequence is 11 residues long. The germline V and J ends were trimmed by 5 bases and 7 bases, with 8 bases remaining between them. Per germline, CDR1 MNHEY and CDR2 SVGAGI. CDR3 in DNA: TGTGCCAGCAGTAAGGACAGTGAAGCTTTCTTT. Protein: CASSKDSEAFF.

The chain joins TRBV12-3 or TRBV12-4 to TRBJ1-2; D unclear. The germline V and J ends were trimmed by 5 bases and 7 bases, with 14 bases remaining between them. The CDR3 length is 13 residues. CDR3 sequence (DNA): TGTGCCAGCAGTAACGGGCCTCGGTTTGGCTACACCTTC. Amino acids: CASSNGPRFGYTF.

CDR3 residues: CASSPGLAGTTDTQYF. The CDR3 nucleotides read TGTGCCAGCAGCCCGGGACTAGCGGGGACCACAGATACGCAGTATTTT. The V and J genes are TRBV4-2 and TRBJ2-3; TRBD2 aligns across 13 bases. Per germline, CDR1 LGHNA and CDR2 YNFKEQ. The CDR3 sequence is 16 residues long. V was pared by 4 bases and J by 2 bases, with 3 bases of the junction left unmatched.

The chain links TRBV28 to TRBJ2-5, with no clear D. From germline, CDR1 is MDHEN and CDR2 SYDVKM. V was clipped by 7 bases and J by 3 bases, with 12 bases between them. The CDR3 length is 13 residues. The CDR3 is CASTPALEETQYF. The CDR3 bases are TGTGCCAGCACCCCAGCCCTTGAAGAGACCCAGTACTTC.

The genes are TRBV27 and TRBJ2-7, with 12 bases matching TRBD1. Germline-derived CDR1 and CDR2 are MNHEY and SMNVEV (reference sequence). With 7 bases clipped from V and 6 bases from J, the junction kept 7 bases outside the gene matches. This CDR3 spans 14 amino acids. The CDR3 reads CASTPGQGALEQYF. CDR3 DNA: TGTGCCAGCACCCCGGGACAGGGGGCTCTCGAGCAGTACTTC.